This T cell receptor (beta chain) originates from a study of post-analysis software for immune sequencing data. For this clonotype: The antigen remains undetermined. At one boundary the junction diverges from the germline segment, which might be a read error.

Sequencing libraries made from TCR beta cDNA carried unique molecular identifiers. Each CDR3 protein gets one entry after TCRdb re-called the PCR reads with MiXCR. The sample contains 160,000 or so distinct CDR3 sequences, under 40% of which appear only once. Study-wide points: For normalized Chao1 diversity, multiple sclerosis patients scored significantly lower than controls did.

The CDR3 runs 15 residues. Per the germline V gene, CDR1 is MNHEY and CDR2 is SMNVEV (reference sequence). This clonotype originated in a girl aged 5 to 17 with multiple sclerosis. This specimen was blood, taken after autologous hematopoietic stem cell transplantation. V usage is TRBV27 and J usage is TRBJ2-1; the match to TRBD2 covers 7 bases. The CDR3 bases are TGTGTCAGCAGTTTCCTCCGAGCGGGCGGGAGTGAGCAGTTCTTC. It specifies CVSSFLRAGGSEQFF.